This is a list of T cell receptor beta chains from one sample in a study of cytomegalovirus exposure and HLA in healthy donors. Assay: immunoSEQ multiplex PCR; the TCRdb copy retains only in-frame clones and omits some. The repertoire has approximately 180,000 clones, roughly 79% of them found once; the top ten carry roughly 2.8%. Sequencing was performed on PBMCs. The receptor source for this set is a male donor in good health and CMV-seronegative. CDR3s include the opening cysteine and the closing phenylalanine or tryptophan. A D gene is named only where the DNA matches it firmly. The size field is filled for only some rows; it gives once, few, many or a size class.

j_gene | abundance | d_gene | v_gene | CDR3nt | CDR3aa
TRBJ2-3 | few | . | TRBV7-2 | TGTGCCAGCAGCTCTCCTGGGGGCGCAGATACGCAGTATTTT | CASSSPGGADTQYF
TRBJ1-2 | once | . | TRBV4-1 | TGCGCCAGCAGCCAAGTGGTGGCAGGGAGGCGTAGTGGCTACACCTTC | CASSQVVAGRRSGYTF
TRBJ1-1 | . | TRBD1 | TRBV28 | TGTGCCAGCAGTGCCTGGACAGGGGCGTACACTGAAGCTTTCTTT | CASSAWTGAYTEAFF
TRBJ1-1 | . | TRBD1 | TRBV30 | TGTGCCTGGAGCTTCCAGACAGGGATAACTGAAGCTTTCTTT | CAWSFQTGITEAFF
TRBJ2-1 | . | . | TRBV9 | TGTGCCAGCAGCGAGGTGGGGGGGGGCCGGGAGCAGTTCTTC | CASSEVGGGREQFF
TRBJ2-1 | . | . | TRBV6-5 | TGTGCCAGCAGCCCGGACATAAACTCCTACAATGAGCAGTTCTTC | CASSPDINSYNEQFF
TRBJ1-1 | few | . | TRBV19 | TGTGCCAGTAGTACCCAGCAGGTGAACACTGAAGCTTTCTTT | CASSTQQVNTEAFF
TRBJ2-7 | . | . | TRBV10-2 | TGCGCCAGCAGTGAGTCCGGGACACCCCAAATCCCCTTCACTTCCCAATCTCGGTACGAGCAGTACTTC | CASSESGTPQIPFTSQSRYEQYF
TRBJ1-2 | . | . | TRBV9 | TGTGCCAGCAGCGGCAAGGGTACACCTGACTATGACTACACCTTC | CASSGKGTPDYDYTF
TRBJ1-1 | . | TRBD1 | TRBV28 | TGTGCCAGCAGTCCACAGGGGGTTGAAGCTTTCTTT | CASSPQGVEAFF
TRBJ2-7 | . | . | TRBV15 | TGTGCCACCAGCGGCCGGACAGCCGGCGAGCAGTACTTC | CATSGRTAGEQYF
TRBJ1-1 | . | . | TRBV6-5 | TGTGCCAGCAGTGAAATGTGGGGGCGTGAAGCTTTCTTT | CASSEMWGREAFF
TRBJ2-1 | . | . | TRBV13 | TGTGCCAGCAGCCGGACGGGATTCGACTACAATGAGCAGTTCTTC | CASSRTGFDYNEQFF
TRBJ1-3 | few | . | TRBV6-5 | TGTGCCAGCAGTTACTCGGGGGGATCTGGAAACACCATATATTTT | CASSYSGGSGNTIYF
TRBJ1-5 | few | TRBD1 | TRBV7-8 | TGTGCCAGCAGCCCGGACAGGGGGCTTAGTCAGCCCCAGCATTTT | CASSPDRGLSQPQHF
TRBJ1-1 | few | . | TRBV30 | TGTGCCTGGAGCCCTAGTTCTGAAGCTTTCTTT | CAWSPSSEAFF
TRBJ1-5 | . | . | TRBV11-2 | TGTGCCAGCAGCGGCACAGGACGTCAGCCCCAGCATTTT | CASSGTGRQPQHF
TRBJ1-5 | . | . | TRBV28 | TGTGCCAGCAGTTCCGGACAAAGGGGCCACAATCAGCCCCAGCATTTT | CASSSGQRGHNQPQHF
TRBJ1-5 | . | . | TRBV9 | TGTGCCAGCAGCCCTACGGGGCGGGGTAATCAGCCCCAGCATTTT | CASSPTGRGNQPQHF
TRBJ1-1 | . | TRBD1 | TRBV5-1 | TGCGCCAGCAGCGGTCGACAGGGCATGAACACTGAAGCTTTCTTT | CASSGRQGMNTEAFF
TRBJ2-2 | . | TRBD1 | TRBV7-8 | TGTGCCAGCAGCTTTGGGATCAGGGGGCCCGGGGAGCTGTTTTTT | CASSFGIRGPGELFF
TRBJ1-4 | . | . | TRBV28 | TGTGCCAGCAGTTTATTTCAGGGGATCAATGAAAAACTGTTTTTT | CASSLFQGINEKLFF
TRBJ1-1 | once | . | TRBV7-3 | TGTGCCAGCAGCTTACGGGGGGCCAGGGACACTGAAGCTTTCTTT | CASSLRGARDTEAFF
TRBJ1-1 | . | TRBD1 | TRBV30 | TGTGCCTGGAGGATACAGGGGTCTGAAGCTTTCTTT | CAWRIQGSEAFF
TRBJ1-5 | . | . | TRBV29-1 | TGCAGCGTTGAGGCAGGATTCAATCAGCCCCAGCATTTT | CSVEAGFNQPQHF
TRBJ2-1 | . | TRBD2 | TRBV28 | TGTGCCAGCAGCCGCGGGGGTTCGGCGGGGGTCGTTTCAATTGAGCAGTTCTTC | CASSRGGSAGVVSIEQFF
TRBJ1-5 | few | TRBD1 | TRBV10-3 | TGTGCCACCAGGACAGGCACAGGGAATCAGCCCCAGCATTTT | CATRTGTGNQPQHF
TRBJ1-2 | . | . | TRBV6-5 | TGTGCCAGCAGTTACTCGGGCGGGCTCTTCGGAAGCTACACCTTC | CASSYSGGLFGSYTF
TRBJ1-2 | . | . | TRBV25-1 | TGTGCCAGCCGCAAGGGGGATGGTTCGAACTATGGCTACACCTTC | CASRKGDGSNYGYTF
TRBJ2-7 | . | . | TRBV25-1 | TGTGCCAGCAGTGAACGGGGTTACGAGCAGTACTTC | CASSERGYEQYF
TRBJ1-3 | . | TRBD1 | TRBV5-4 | TGTGCCAGCAGCCAAGGGACAGGGGAGGACACCATATATTTT | CASSQGTGEDTIYF
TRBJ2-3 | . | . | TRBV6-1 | TGTGCCACCAGGTTAAATACGCAGTATTTT | CATRLNTQYF
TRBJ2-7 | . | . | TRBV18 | TGTGCCAGCTCACCACGAGACTCATCTGGGCAGTACTTC | CASSPRDSSGQYF
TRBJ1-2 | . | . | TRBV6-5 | TGTGCCAGCAGTTACTCGTTGGCAGGGAACTATGGCTACACCTTC | CASSYSLAGNYGYTF
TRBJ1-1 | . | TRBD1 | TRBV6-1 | TGTGCCAGCGCCTTCCTACAGGGGGCGAACACTGAAGCTTTCTTT | CASAFLQGANTEAFF
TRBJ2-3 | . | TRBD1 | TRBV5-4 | TGTGCCAGCAGCTTGTTCAACAGGGGGGCTAGCACAGATACGCAGTATTTT | CASSLFNRGASTDTQYF
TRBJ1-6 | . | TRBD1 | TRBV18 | TGTGCCAGCTCACCAATTAAACAGGGGAGCTCCTATAATTCACCCCTCCACTTT | CASSPIKQGSSYNSPLHF
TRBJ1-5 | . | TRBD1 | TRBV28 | TGTGCCAGCCTATCTAGGCCGCGACAGGGTCGTTTTCGAAGCAATCAGCCCCAGCATTTT | CASLSRPRQGRFRSNQPQHF
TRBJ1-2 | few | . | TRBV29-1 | TGCAGCGTTGGGGCCGGCTACTATGGCTACACCTTC | CSVGAGYYGYTF
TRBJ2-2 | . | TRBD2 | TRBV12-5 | TGTGCTAGTGGTTTGGGTCCTAGCGGGAGATTTGGGGAGCTGTTTTTT | CASGLGPSGRFGELFF
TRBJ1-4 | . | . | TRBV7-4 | TGTGCCAGCAGCTTAGCACCGGCAGGGGATTCAACTAATGAAAAACTGTTTTTT | CASSLAPAGDSTNEKLFF
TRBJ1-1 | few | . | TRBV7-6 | TGTGCCAGCAGCTTAGTGGCCCCGGGGGGAGCTTTCTTT | CASSLVAPGGAFF
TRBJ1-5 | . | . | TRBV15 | TGTGCCACCAGCAGAGATCCGGGGAGCCAGCCCCAGCATTTT | CATSRDPGSQPQHF
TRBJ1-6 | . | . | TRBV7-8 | TGTGCCAGCAGCCCCCTCGGCGGCCTGGGAGCCTCCTATAATTCACCCCTCCACTTT | CASSPLGGLGASYNSPLHF
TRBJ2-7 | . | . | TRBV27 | TGTGCCAGCAGTTTAGATCGGAGCTCCTACGAGCAGTACTTC | CASSLDRSSYEQYF
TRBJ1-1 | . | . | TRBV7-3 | TGTGCCAGCAGACGTTCGGGGGGCACTGAAGCTTTCTTT | CASRRSGGTEAFF
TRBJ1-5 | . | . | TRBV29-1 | TGCAGCGTTGAAGCAGGGTTCGGTCAGCCCCAGCATTTT | CSVEAGFGQPQHF
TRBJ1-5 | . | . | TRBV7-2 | TGTGCCAGCAGCACGCAGGGTAATCAGCCCCAGCATTTT | CASSTQGNQPQHF
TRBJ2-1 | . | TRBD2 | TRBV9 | TGTGCCAGCAGCGTAGGCGGCGGGAGCTTGGGCAATGAGCAGTTCTTC | CASSVGGGSLGNEQFF